The clone carrying this T cell receptor beta chain was seen more than once but under ten times. Its cognate antigen is unknown. Germline assignment: CDR1 SGHTA and CDR2 FQGNSA. The V gene end was trimmed by 5 bases and the J gene end by 0 bases; junction bases not matched to a gene: 14. The CDR3 is 19 residues long. The sample comes from a study of T cell repertoires in cytomegalovirus infection. Via MiXCR, TCRdb re-called the reads, giving one row per CDR3 protein. The sample has tens of thousands of distinct CDR3 sequences, over 15% seen once. Source: CD8+ T cells from cultured PBMCs, taken from culture after CMV antigen stimulation. This clonotype was obtained from a human donor in good health (CMV status not recorded). Some clones in this sample may be carry-over from other donors' samples. The rearrangement uses TRBV7-2 and TRBJ2-3; 10 bases fit TRBD2. The CDR3 DNA follows: TGTGCCAGCAGCCTGGGACTAGCGCATACGTCATCTAGCACAGATACGCAGTATTTT. Residues: CASSLGLAHTSSSTDTQYF. The full variable domain, its missing parts supplied by reference TRBV7-2 and TRBJ2-3, is GAGVSQSPSNKVTEKGKDVELRCDPISGHTALYWYRQSLGQGLEFLIYFQGNSAPDKSGLPSDRFSAERTGGSVSTLTIQRTQQEDSAVYLCASSLGLAHTSSSTDTQYFGPGTRLTVL.